The TCR beta chain described here comes from a study of PD-1 blockade in classical Hodgkin lymphoma. Findings and limits, study-wide: Repertoire differences lack defined causes, possibly disease activity or prior therapy. Compared with baseline, CD4+ but not CD8+ TCR diversity had risen significantly by C4D1.

On this clone: Its antigen is unknown.

The time point: cycle 4 day 1 (C4D1), after about 6 weeks of nivolumab. There was relapse after autologous stem cell transplantation in every patient, and there was variation in brentuximab vedotin exposure. CD8+ T cells were isolated from thawed PBMCs by magnetic negative selection. The protocol was immunoSEQ multiplex PCR, while the TCRdb copy is restricted to in-frame clones and leaves out a portion. The data show approximately 7,300 clones, roughly 77% seen once. The CDR3 extends over 14 amino acids. The germline V gene has CDR1 MNHNS and CDR2 SASEGT. V lost 6 bases to trimming and J lost 4 bases, with 15 bases between them.

The genes are TRBV6-1 and TRBJ1-2; tentatively, D is TRBD1 (6 bases). The sequence came from a human donor with classical Hodgkin lymphoma. Sequencing used CD8+ T cells from blood, obtained before the fourth cycle of nivolumab. The CDR3 sequence is CASRPDLGGYGYTF. Here the CDR3 DNA reads TGTGCCAGCAGGCCGGACCTAGGGGGCTATGGCTACACCTTC.